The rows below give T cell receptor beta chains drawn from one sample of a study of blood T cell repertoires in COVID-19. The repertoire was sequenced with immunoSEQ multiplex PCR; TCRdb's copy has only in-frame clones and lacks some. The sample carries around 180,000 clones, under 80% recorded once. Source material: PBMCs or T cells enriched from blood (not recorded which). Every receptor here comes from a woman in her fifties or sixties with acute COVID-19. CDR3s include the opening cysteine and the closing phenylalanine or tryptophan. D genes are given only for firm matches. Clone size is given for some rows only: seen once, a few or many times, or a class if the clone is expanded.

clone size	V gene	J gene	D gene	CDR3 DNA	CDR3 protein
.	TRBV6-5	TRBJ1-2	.	TGTGCCAGCAAATGGACAGCTAACTATGGCTACACCTTC	CASKWTANYGYTF
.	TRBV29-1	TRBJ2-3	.	TGCAGCGTATCGACAGTCCCAGATACGCAGTATTTT	CSVSTVPDTQYF
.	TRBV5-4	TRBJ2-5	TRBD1	TGTGCCAGCCCTACAGGGGCCCGGGAGACCCAGTACTTC	CASPTGARETQYF
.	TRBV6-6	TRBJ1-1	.	TGTGCCAGCAGTACAAGAAACTCAGGAGGCACTGAAGCTTTCTTT	CASSTRNSGGTEAFF
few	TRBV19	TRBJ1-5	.	TGTGCCAGTGCCTGGAACAGGTATAGCAATCAGCCCCAGCATTTT	CASAWNRYSNQPQHF
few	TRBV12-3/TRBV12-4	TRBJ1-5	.	TGTGCCAGCGGACCCGCGGGGGCCCAGCATTTT	CASGPAGAQHF
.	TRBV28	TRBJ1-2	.	TGTGCCAGCCTTAACGACAGGATCTATGGCTACACCTTC	CASLNDRIYGYTF
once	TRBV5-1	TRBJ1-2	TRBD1	TGCGCCAGCAGCTTGGAGGCAGGGGGCGCGGGTCTCGATGGCTACACCTTC	CASSLEAGGAGLDGYTF
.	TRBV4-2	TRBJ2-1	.	TGTGCCAGCAGCCAAGAGGAGGGACGGAGCTCCAATGAGCAGTTCTTC	CASSQEEGRSSNEQFF
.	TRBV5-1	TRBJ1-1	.	TGCGCCAGCAGCTTGGGACAGGCGCATGCAGCTTTCTTT	CASSLGQAHAAFF
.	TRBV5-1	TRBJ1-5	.	TGCGCCAGCAGCTTGAGGGGAGGGGATCAGCCCCAGCATTTT	CASSLRGGDQPQHF
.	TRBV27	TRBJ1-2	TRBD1	TGTGCCAGCAGTTTTCGGGACAGCTATGGCTACACCTTC	CASSFRDSYGYTF
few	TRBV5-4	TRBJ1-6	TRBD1	TGTGCCAGCAGCTTTAGGGACAGAATTAATTCACCCCTCCACTTT	CASSFRDRINSPLHF
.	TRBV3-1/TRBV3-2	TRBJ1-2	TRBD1	TGTGCCAGCAGCCAGGGGGGACAGGCCTATGGCTACACCTTC	CASSQGGQAYGYTF
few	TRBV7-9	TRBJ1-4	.	TGTGCCAGCAGCTACGGGATCTCAGGGGATGAAAAACTGTTTTTT	CASSYGISGDEKLFF
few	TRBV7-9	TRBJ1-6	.	TGTGCCAGCAGCCCAGACCCGGGACTTGAGTATAATTCACCCCTCCACTTT	CASSPDPGLEYNSPLHF
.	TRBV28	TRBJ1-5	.	TGTGCCAGCAGTTTGGCAGGGCCAGGGCAGCCCCAGCATTTT	CASSLAGPGQPQHF
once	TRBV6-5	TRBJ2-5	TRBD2	TGTGCCAGCAGCTTTAGCGGGGCACAAGAGACCCAGTACTTC	CASSFSGAQETQYF
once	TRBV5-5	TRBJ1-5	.	TGTGCCAGCAGCTTGAGCTTAAAGCCGTTGAATCAGCCCCAGCATTTT	CASSLSLKPLNQPQHF
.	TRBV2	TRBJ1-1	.	TGTGCCAGCAGTGGACACCCGAACACTGAAGCTTTCTTT	CASSGHPNTEAFF
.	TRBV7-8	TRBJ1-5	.	TGTGCCAGCAAACAAGATTATAGCAATCAGCCCCAGCATTTT	CASKQDYSNQPQHF
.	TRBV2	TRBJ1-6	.	TGTGCCAGCACCCAGGAGGGACCCCTCCACTTT	CASTQEGPLHF
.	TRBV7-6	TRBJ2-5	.	TGTGCCAGCAGCTTACAGTGGATGGAGTACCAAGAGACCCAGTACTTC	CASSLQWMEYQETQYF
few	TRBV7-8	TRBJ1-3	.	TGTGCCAGCAGCTTAGACAGGGGAAACACCATATATTTT	CASSLDRGNTIYF
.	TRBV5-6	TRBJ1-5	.	TGTGCCAGCAGCCGACGGACAGCTCAACCCCTTAATCAGCCCCAGCATTTT	CASSRRTAQPLNQPQHF
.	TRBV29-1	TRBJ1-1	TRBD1	TGCAGCGTTGGGCGAACAGGGGGAGATACTGAAGCTTTCTTT	CSVGRTGGDTEAFF
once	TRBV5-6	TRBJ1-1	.	TGTGCCAGCAGCTTGGTGACCCATGGGAGAGCTTTCTTT	CASSLVTHGRAFF
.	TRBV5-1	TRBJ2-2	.	TGCGCCAGCAGCTTTGCCCGAGCGGCGAACACCGGGGAGCTGTTTTTT	CASSFARAANTGELFF
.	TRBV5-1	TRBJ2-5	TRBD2	TGCGCCAGCAGCTTGGCTGGGCGGGGGGGATCAGAGACCCAGTACTTC	CASSLAGRGGSETQYF
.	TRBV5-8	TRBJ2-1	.	TGTGCCAGCAGCTTGGGTAGGGGTCCAAAAACTTCCAATGAGCAGTTCTTC	CASSLGRGPKTSNEQFF
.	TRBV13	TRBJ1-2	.	TGTGCCAGCAGCTTAGAGCGGGGAGTAGATGGCTACACCTTC	CASSLERGVDGYTF
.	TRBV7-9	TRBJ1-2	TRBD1	TGTGCCAGCAGCTTAGCGCAACAGGGGAGGACTGGCTACACCTTC	CASSLAQQGRTGYTF
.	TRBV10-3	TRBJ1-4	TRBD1	TGTGCCATCAGTGATAGGGACAGCGAAAAACTGTTTTTT	CAISDRDSEKLFF
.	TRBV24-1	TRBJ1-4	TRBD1	TGTGCCACCAGTGAATCCGGGACAGCCAATGAAAAACTGTTTTTT	CATSESGTANEKLFF
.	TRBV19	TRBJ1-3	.	TGTGCCAGCCAAACCGGGACATCGGGCGGAAACACCATATATTTT	CASQTGTSGGNTIYF
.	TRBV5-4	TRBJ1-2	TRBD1	TGTGCCAGCAGCCCCAGACAGGGGGCCGGGGAGGGCTACACCTTC	CASSPRQGAGEGYTF
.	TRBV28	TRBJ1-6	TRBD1	TGTGCCAGCATTATTCAACAGGGGCAATCACCCCTCCACTTT	CASIIQQGQSPLHF